Listed here is a single T cell receptor (beta chain). Its matching antigen is unknown. These data come from a study of TIL therapy for anti-PD-1-resistant metastatic lung cancer. Study-wide results and limits: TIL cultures after expansion showed higher clonality and lower diversity than baseline tumor (median about 6% vs 30%).

The immunoSEQ assay was v3. Libraries were prepared by immunoSEQ multiplex PCR; TCRdb keeps only in-frame clonotypes and omits some of them. Of tens of thousands of clones listed, approximately 57% are singletons. Noted time point: pre-treatment sample, taken before nivolumab and TIL therapy. Most excised metastases sampled were pleural nodules or supraclavicular lymph nodes. Progressing patients received lymphodepletion, expanded TIL infusion and IL-2. Sequenced material: tumor tissue, taken at baseline. The TCR was taken from a woman between 30 and 85 years old with non-small cell lung cancer.

The CDR3 sequence is CASSLNTFAEQYF. The CDR3 DNA reads as TGTGCCAGCAGCTTAAATACTTTCGCCGAGCAGTACTTC. The chain joins TRBV7-8 to TRBJ2-7; D not certain. The CDR3 covers 13 residues. The germline gives CDR1 SGHVS, CDR2 FQNEAQ. V was cut by 2 bases and J by 6 bases, with 11 bases left in between.